Listed here is a single TCR beta chain. Its antigen is undetermined. The authors took PBMCs from 8.5 to 10 ml fresh peripheral blood. The sample originates from a study of T cells in Graves' hyperthyroidism and ophthalmopathy. General study points: Ophthalmopathy could be told apart from stable hyperthyroidism with a 13 V-J model.

The CDR3 has 15 amino acids. Germline lookup yields CDR1 DFQATT and CDR2 SNEGSKA (reference sequence). The V and J ends lost 1 base and 4 bases respectively, with 17 bases between them. The investigators amplified TCR beta CDR3 regions from RNA transcripts. A set of HTBI primers served as the primers for a first-round RT-PCR of the TCR CDR3. Each CDR3 protein is one row after TCRdb ran MiXCR on the multiplex PCR reads. The sample holds a few hundred thousand distinct CDR3 sequences, roughly a sixth seen once. The V call is TRBV20-1, the J call TRBJ2-7; tentatively, D is TRBD2 (5 bases). This TCR came from a young woman with Graves' ophthalmopathy. The sample was blood. CDR3 region: CSARVEQRPPYEQYF. CDR3 coding DNA: TGCAGTGCTAGAGTTGAACAGCGGCCCCCGTACGAGCAGTACTTC.